These 15 T cell receptor beta chains share one sample of origin, sequenced in a study of shared clonotypes between healthy human individuals. Clones were sequenced by immunoSEQ multiplex PCR, and TCRdb holds only the in-frame ones, with some missing. This sample has hundreds of thousands of clones, with 75% to 80% found just once. Sequencing was carried out using PBMCs. The receptors originated from a woman in her 40s in good health. Some clones in this sample may be carry-over from other donors' samples.

J is TRBJ2-1 and V is TRBV5-1; 10 bases map to TRBD2. Germline CDR1 SGHRS, CDR2 YFSETQ. The V segment lost 7 bases and the J segment 3 bases; nucleotides outside the gene matches: 7. This CDR3 region has 15 residues. CDR3 loop: CASRPTSGYYNEQFF. In DNA, the CDR3 is TGCGCCAGCCGACCGACTAGCGGGTACTACAATGAGCAGTTCTTC.

The chain employs TRBV28 and TRBJ1-2, with D uncertain. The V gene lost 4 bases and the J gene lost 6 bases, with 12 bases spanning the gap. CDR3 length: 13 amino acids. Germline V CDR1 and CDR2: MDHEN, SYDVKM. The CDR3 here is CASSSTRPDGYTF. Here the CDR3 DNA reads TGTGCCAGCAGTTCAACACGGCCTGATGGCTACACCTTC.

As to this clone: Within the sample, other DNA sequences also encode this same CDR3. V usage is TRBV6-4 and J usage is TRBJ2-1; unclear D gene. The CDR3 consists of 16 residues. Germline CDR1 MRHNA, CDR2 SNTAGT. V was cut by 0 bases and J by 3 bases, with 12 bases left in between. The CDR3 DNA is TGTGCCAGCAGTGACTCGGGTGGGGAAGGCTACAATGAGCAGTTCTTC. The encoded protein is CASSDSGGEGYNEQFF.

The chain joins TRBV21-1 to TRBJ1-1. TRBV21-1 counts as a pseudogene. The CDR3 runs to 16 residues. CDR3 sequence reads: CASSKARGRVNTEAFF. In DNA, the CDR3 is TGTGCCAGCAGCAAAGCGCGCGGACGTGTGAACACTGAAGCTTTCTTT.

V usage is TRBV4-3 and J usage is TRBJ2-7; D is possibly TRBD1 (6 bases). Looked up from germline, CDR1 is LGHNA and CDR2 is YSLEER. Trimming cost V 1 base and J 4 bases, with 11 bases left between them. This CDR3 region has 14 residues. CDR3 nucleotide sequence: TGCGCCAGCAGCCAAGGGCCAGGGGATTACGAGCAGTACTTC. This encodes CASSQGPGDYEQYF.

The chain is built from TRBV7-8 and TRBJ1-4; D is unclear. V dropped 2 bases and J dropped 5 bases, with 9 bases sitting between them. Germline assignment: CDR1 SGHVS and CDR2 FQNEAQ. CDR3 length equals 14 residues. The CDR3 DNA reads TGTGCCAGCAGCTTAAGGGCGGGAAATGAAAAACTGTTTTTT. It encodes CASSLRAGNEKLFF. The entire variable domain, with the rest obtained from reference TRBV7-8 and TRBJ1-4, is as follows: GAGVSQSPRYKVAKRGQDVALRCDPISGHVSLFWYQQALGQGPEFLTYFQNEAQLDKSGLPSDRFFAERPEGSVSTLKIQRTQQEDSAVYLCASSLRAGNEKLFFGSGTQLSVL.

This sequence joins TRBV6-6 and TRBJ2-2; 7 bases agree with TRBD1. V lost 2 bases to trimming and J lost 4 bases; unmatched junction nucleotides: 4. The length of the CDR3 is 15 residues. Germline V gene sequence: CDR1 MNHNY, CDR2 SVGAGI (reference sequence). Here the CDR3 DNA reads TGTGCCAGCAGTTACAGACAGGGCGGCACCGGGGAGCTGTTTTTT. Its translation is CASSYRQGGTGELFF.

V is TRBV2 and J is TRBJ1-1, with D perhaps TRBD1 (5 bases). This CDR3 is built from 15 residues. V lost 4 bases to trimming and J lost 0 bases, with 12 bases between them. Germline values: CDR1 SNHLY, CDR2 FYNNEI. This chain's CDR3 is CASSVAGRLNTEAFF. The CDR3 region has the DNA TGTGCCAGCAGTGTAGCAGGGAGGCTGAACACTGAAGCTTTCTTT.

Regarding this clone: This sequence is one base from a far larger clone and is likely a read error. The conserved final phenylalanine or tryptophan is absent from the CDR3, which likely points to a read error. This chain uses TRBV5-1 with TRBJ2-7; D may be TRBD1 (6 bases). Germline V lookup: CDR1 SGHRS, CDR2 YFSETQ. The CDR3 is 13 amino acids. The germline V and J ends were trimmed by 6 bases and 0 bases, with 10 bases remaining between them. The CDR3 loop reads CASTRDISYEQYL. The CDR3 nucleotides read TGCGCCAGCACTCGGGACATCTCCTACGAGCAGTACCTC.

The V and J genes are TRBV7-8 and TRBJ1-5; tentative D call: TRBD1 (6 bases). The V end was cut by 4 bases, the J end by 7 bases, with 14 bases between. CDR1 is SGHVS and CDR2 is FQNEAQ in the germline V gene. The CDR3 has 14 residues. The CDR3 nucleotides read TGTGCCAGCAGCTCCTTGAGGGGGAGACAGCCCCAGCATTTT. This codes for CASSSLRGRQPQHF.

This clone was recorded many times. This CDR3 is also generated by other DNA sequences in the sample. The V call is TRBV25-1, the J call TRBJ1-2, with D possibly matching TRBD1 (6 bases). The germline V and J ends were trimmed by 6 bases and 6 bases, with 17 bases remaining between them. The V gene's germline CDR1 is MGHDK and CDR2 SYGVNS. The CDR3 length is 14 residues. The CDR3 reads CASSPDRPWDGYTF. In nucleotides, the CDR3 is TGTGCCAGCAGCCCCGACAGGCCTTGGGATGGCTACACCTTC.

This rearrangement joins TRBV14 to TRBJ2-7; 8 bases line up with TRBD2. Germline CDR1 is SGHDN and CDR2 is FVKESK. V gave up 1 base and J gave up 3 bases; unmatched junction bases: 8. CDR3 length: 16 residues. The CDR3 reads CASSQGPGGRHYEQYF. CDR3 DNA: TGTGCCAGCAGCCAAGGTCCGGGAGGGAGGCACTACGAGCAGTACTTC.

In its sample, this clone was seen a few times. This chain connects TRBV10-3 to TRBJ2-7; TRBD1 matches at 8 bases. The V gene's germline CDR1 is ENHRY and CDR2 SYGVKD. Losses at the gene ends were 2 bases for V and 1 base for J; bases not matched to a gene: 4. The CDR3 is 15 residues long. The CDR3: CAISEPGQESYEQYF. In DNA, the CDR3 is TGTGCCATCAGTGAGCCGGGACAGGAGTCCTACGAGCAGTACTTC.

Notes on this clone: The sample carries other DNA sequences with the same CDR3. The rearrangement joins TRBV30 to TRBJ1-2; 7 nucleotides align to TRBD1. Per the germline V gene, CDR1 is GTSNPN and CDR2 is SVGIG (reference sequence). V shed 0 bases, J shed 2 bases, and the junction held 0 bases outside the gene matches. The CDR3 runs 13 residues. The CDR3 coding sequence is TGTGCCTGGAGTGTGGGACAGAACTATGGCTACACCTTC. Protein: CAWSVGQNYGYTF.

This clone was picked up one time. The chain joins TRBV19 to TRBJ1-3, with TRBD1 identical over 11 bases. This CDR3 contains 16 residues. Trimming took 7 bases from V and 0 from J; bases not matched to a gene: 5. Germline CDR1 and CDR2: LNHDA and SQIVND (reference sequence). In DNA, the CDR3 is TGTGCCAGTACCCGGACAGGGGGCGGCTCTGGAAACACCATATATTTT. Translation: CASTRTGGGSGNTIYF.